Following are 32 T cell receptor beta chains from one sample sequenced in a study of naive and memory T cell subsets. Two oligonucleotides, mixed equimolar, formed the beta constant-region primer covering TRBC1 and TRBC2. A single record per CDR3 protein comes from TCRdb applying MiXCR to the UMI-ligation and nested PCR reads. The repertoire holds some 87,000 distinct CDR3 sequences, with 7% to 7.5% as singletons. The sample taken for sequencing was central memory CD4+ T cells from blood. These receptors were collected from a human donor in good health.

Here the CDR3 reads CASSLSRSITGELFF. The DNA for the CDR3 is TGTGCCAGCAGCCTTTCCAGGAGTATCACCGGGGAGCTGTTTTTT. This chain joins TRBV7-7 and TRBJ2-2; no clear D. Germline CDR1 SSHAT, CDR2 FNYEAQ (reference sequence). This CDR3 is 15 amino acids long. Between the trimmed V and J ends, which lost 5 bases and 4 bases, there was a span of 14 bases. The full variable domain, with the rest looked up from reference TRBV7-7 and TRBJ2-2, is GAGVSQSPRYKVTKRGQDVTLRCDPISSHATLYWYQQALGQGPEFLTYFNYEAQPDKSGLPSDRFSAERPEGSISTLTIQRTEQRDSAMYRCASSLSRSITGELFFGEGSRLTVL.

This clonotype appeared many times. This chain connects TRBV29-1 to TRBJ1-4; D is uncertain. The CDR3 runs 14 residues. Trimming removed 4 bases at V and 5 bases at J, with 14 bases between. Germline lookup yields CDR1 SQVTM and CDR2 ANQGSEA. CDR3 in DNA: TGCAGCGTTGCGAGGGCAGACGGAAATGAAAAACTGTTTTTT. Translated: CSVARADGNEKLFF.

This clonotype was found many times. The chain employs TRBV7-2 and TRBJ1-1; a possible D gene is TRBD1 (6 bases). The CDR3 has 14 residues. V shed 0 bases and J shed 6 bases, with 11 bases lying between them. The germline V gene encodes CDR1 SGHTA and CDR2 FQGNSA. CDR3 DNA: TGTGCCAGCAGCTTAGCGAGGGGGAGGGCTGAAGCTTTCTTT. Its protein is CASSLARGRAEAFF.

This clonotype was detected ten times or more. The genes are TRBV3-1 and TRBJ1-1; D possibly corresponds to TRBD1 (5 bases). The germline V gene encodes CDR1 LGHDT and CDR2 YNNKEL (reference sequence). The V end was cut by 3 bases, the J end by 1 base, with 9 bases between. The CDR3 spans 14 residues. The CDR3 coding sequence is TGTGCCAGCAGCCACCGAGGACAGAACACTGAAGCTTTCTTT. It encodes CASSHRGQNTEAFF.

The chain employs TRBV5-1 and TRBJ2-1; D gene ambiguous. Germline CDR1 is SGHRS and CDR2 is YFSETQ. The V and J ends lost 4 bases and 0 bases respectively, with 14 bases between them. The length of the CDR3 is 16 residues. The CDR3 DNA is TGCGCCAGCAGCGTCCGTGAGGCGAGCTCCTACAATGAGCAGTTCTTC. Protein product: CASSVREASSYNEQFF.

Ten or more counts support this clonotype. The chain employs TRBV7-3 and TRBJ1-1, with D possibly matching TRBD1 (5 bases). The CDR3 consists of 15 residues. Germline lookup yields CDR1 SGHTA and CDR2 FQGTGA. Trimming stripped 5 bases from V and 0 bases from J, with 13 bases between. The CDR3 nucleotides are TGTGCCAGCAGCCCCCGACAGACAATGAACACTGAAGCTTTCTTT. Translation: CASSPRQTMNTEAFF.

This clonotype was found once. This sequence joins TRBV13 and TRBJ1-2; a possible D gene is TRBD1 (6 bases). The CDR3 is 15 residues long. Germline V gene lookup returns CDR1 PRHDT and CDR2 FYEKMQ (reference sequence). Between the trimmed V and J ends, which lost 1 base and 0 bases, there was a span of 9 bases. The CDR3 is CASSLAGTTNYGYTF. The CDR3 DNA reads TGTGCCAGCAGCTTAGCAGGGACAACTAACTATGGCTACACCTTC.

This clonotype was counted between two and nine times. V is TRBV18 and J is TRBJ1-2; 7 positions agree with TRBD1. V lost 3 bases and J lost 8; bases outside the gene matches: 12. This CDR3 region has 15 residues. The germline gives CDR1 KGHSH, CDR2 LQKENI. The CDR3 spells CASSPVRQTGSGYTF. In nucleotides, the CDR3 is TGTGCCAGCTCACCCGTGAGGCAGACAGGGAGCGGCTACACCTTC.

The chain couples TRBV6-2 or TRBV6-3 to TRBJ2-3; no firm D call. CDR3 length: 16 amino acids. The V gene's germline CDR1 is MNHEY and CDR2 SVGEGT. Trimming removed 5 bases at V and 2 bases at J, with 17 bases between. The CDR3 is CASSDPAPGSTDTQYF. CDR3 coding DNA: TGTGCCAGCAGTGACCCAGCTCCCGGTTCCACAGATACGCAGTATTTT.

This clonotype was recorded many times. This chain connects TRBV4-2 to TRBJ1-4; the D gene is possibly TRBD1 (5 bases). Germline V CDR1 and CDR2: LGHNA, YNFKEQ. Between the trimmed V and J ends, which lost 1 base and 7 bases, there was a span of 10 bases. The length of the CDR3 is 14 residues. The DNA of the CDR3 is TGTGCCAGCAGCCAAGCGGCAGGGACTGAAAAACTGTTTTTT. It translates to CASSQAAGTEKLFF.

This clonotype turned up a few times. V is TRBV6-1 and J is TRBJ1-5, with D possibly being TRBD1 (5 bases). Germline V gene lookup returns CDR1 MNHNS and CDR2 SASEGT. V shed 8 bases and J shed 4 bases, with 12 bases lying between them. There are 13 residues in the CDR3. CDR3 coding DNA: TGTGCCAGCGGGATTGGGGGAAATCAGCCCCAGCATTTT. It translates to CASGIGGNQPQHF.

This clonotype was found many times. This chain uses TRBV7-2 with TRBJ1-2, with D perhaps matching TRBD1 (5 bases). Between the trimmed V and J ends, which lost 1 base and 7 bases, there was a span of 22 bases. CDR1 and CDR2 (germline): SGHTA, FQGNSA. This CDR3 region has 17 residues. The CDR3 nucleotides are TGTGCCAGCAGCTTAGATGGCCTCGGGACTGTGAATATTGGCTACACCTTC. This gives the protein CASSLDGLGTVNIGYTF.

Remarks on this clonotype: Given a much more abundant clone one base away, this may be a read error. Written as DNA, the CDR3 is TGTGCCAGCAGCTTAGGCCGCCAGTTTGTGACAGGGGACACAGATACGCAGTATTTT. Its protein is CASSLGRQFVTGDTDTQYF. This chain uses TRBV7-9 with TRBJ2-3; 8 bases map to TRBD1. Unmatched junction bases numbered 14, after V lost 1 base and J lost 2 bases. CDR1 and CDR2 (germline): SEHNR, FQNEAQ (reference sequence). The CDR3 has 19 amino acids.

This sequence joins TRBV27 and TRBJ2-5, with 8 positions matching TRBD2. V shed 2 bases, J shed 4 bases, and the junction held 9 bases outside the gene matches. The CDR3 runs to 16 residues. CDR1 is MNHEY and CDR2 is SMNVEV in the germline V gene (reference sequence). CDR3 sequence reads: CASSLTVGTSRETQYF. For the CDR3, the DNA is TGTGCCAGCAGTTTAACGGTCGGGACTAGTAGAGAGACCCAGTACTTC.

The CDR3 protein is CASGRQTGTGDGYTF. The CDR3 coding sequence is TGCGCCAGCGGACGCCAAACCGGGACAGGGGACGGCTACACCTTC. The chain combines TRBV5-1 with TRBJ1-2, with 10 bases fitting TRBD1. V dropped 7 bases and J dropped 8; count of bases not matched to a gene: 14. This CDR3 comprises 15 residues. Germline loops: CDR1 SGHRS, CDR2 YFSETQ.

This clonotype was detected only a few times. The V call is TRBV12-3 or TRBV12-4, the J call TRBJ2-7; D is tentatively TRBD1 or TRBD2 (7 bases each). The CDR3 spans 16 residues. Between the trimmed V and J ends, which lost 2 bases and 4 bases, there was a span of 18 bases. The CDR3 spells CASSLFGQGGVYEQYF. CDR3 nucleotide sequence: TGTGCCAGCAGTTTATTCGGTCAGGGGGGGGTATACGAGCAGTACTTC.

V is TRBV20-1 and J is TRBJ1-5, with TRBD1 as a possible D gene (5 bases). The CDR3 has 14 amino acids. V was trimmed by 5 bases and J by 1 base, leaving 12 bases between them. Germline lookup yields CDR1 DFQATT and CDR2 SNEGSKA (reference sequence). This CDR3 reads CSAQPRGSNQPQHF. The CDR3 DNA follows: TGCAGTGCTCAACCAAGGGGCAGCAATCAGCCCCAGCATTTT.

The sample holds many counts of this clonotype. The chain has TRBV6-2 or TRBV6-3 and TRBJ1-6; 9 bases are shared with TRBD1. Germline CDR1 reads MNHEY; CDR2 reads SVGEGT. With V trimmed by 8 bases and J by 9 bases, 5 bases remained unmatched. This CDR3 comprises 13 residues. This CDR3 is CASGGQGFSPLHF. CDR3 in DNA: TGTGCCAGCGGGGGACAGGGCTTTTCACCCCTCCACTTT.

This clonotype was seen more than once but under ten times. V gene TRBV20-1 combines with J gene TRBJ2-3; D may be TRBD1 or TRBD2 (5 bases each). The CDR3 runs to 16 residues. Germline V lookup: CDR1 DFQATT, CDR2 SNEGSKA (reference sequence). The germline V and J ends were trimmed by 8 bases and 0 bases, with 21 bases remaining between them. CDR3 in amino acids: CSFSNTGLLSTDTQYF. CDR3 DNA: TGCAGTTTCTCCAATACGGGGCTTCTGAGCACAGATACGCAGTATTTT.

This clonotype was observed at least ten times. V and J are TRBV4-1 and TRBJ2-7; 15 nucleotides line up with TRBD2. The CDR3 runs 16 residues. Trimming took 4 bases from V and 7 from J; bases not matched to a gene: 8. Germline V CDR1 and CDR2: MGHRA, YSYEKL. CDR3 loop: CASSRTGLAGGGEQYF. DNA of the CDR3: TGCGCCAGCAGCCGAACGGGACTAGCGGGAGGTGGTGAGCAGTACTTC.

This clonotype was observed at least ten times. This chain connects TRBV2 to TRBJ1-5, with D possibly being TRBD1 (6 bases). The CDR3 contains 14 residues. CDR1 is SNHLY, CDR2 FYNNEI, per germline. Trimming stripped 6 bases from V and 6 bases from J, with 15 bases between. The CDR3 sequence is CASSLYREGQPQHF. For the CDR3, the DNA is TGTGCCAGCAGCCTATACAGGGAGGGTCAGCCCCAGCATTTT.

This clonotype was seen ten or more times. The CDR3 nucleotides read TGTGCCAGCAATCCTCGGGGGACAGCCGGTGAGCAGTTCTTC. As protein: CASNPRGTAGEQFF. V gene TRBV12-3 or TRBV12-4 combines with J gene TRBJ2-1; D might be TRBD1 (7 bases). The CDR3 spans 14 residues. V dropped 7 bases and J dropped 9 bases, with 19 bases sitting between them.

This clonotype has a handful of counts. The chain recombines TRBV2 with TRBJ2-2, with D tentatively TRBD2 (7 bases). V was cut by 4 bases and J by 4 bases, with 16 bases left in between. Germline V gene sequence: CDR1 SNHLY, CDR2 FYNNEI. The CDR3 contains 16 residues. CDR3 region: CASSGLGGPGTGELFF. CDR3 sequence (DNA): TGTGCCAGCAGTGGTTTGGGGGGGCCGGGCACCGGGGAGCTGTTTTTT.

This clonotype was found many times. The V call is TRBV11-1, the J call TRBJ2-3; perhaps TRBD2 as D (5 bases). The germline V gene encodes CDR1 SGHAT and CDR2 FQDESV (reference sequence). Trimming left V 5 bases short and J 5 bases short, with 14 bases between. CDR3 length: 14 residues. The CDR3 nucleotides read TGTGCCAGCAGCGGAAATCTAGCAGTAGATACGCAGTATTTT. Its protein product is CASSGNLAVDTQYF.

This clonotype was counted between two and nine times. The genes are TRBV6-2 or TRBV6-3 and TRBJ2-6; D is uncertain. CDR3 size: 14 residues. The V and J ends lost 8 bases and 0 bases respectively, with 8 bases between them. Germline V gene lookup returns CDR1 MNHEY and CDR2 SVGEGT. The CDR3 is CASHPSSGANVLTF. In DNA form, the CDR3 reads TGTGCCAGCCATCCGAGCTCTGGGGCCAACGTCCTGACTTTC.

This clonotype was recorded many times. This chain joins TRBV10-3 and TRBJ1-3, with D tentatively TRBD1 (5 bases). The V and J ends lost 7 bases and 0 bases respectively, with 10 bases between them. Germline V gene lookup returns CDR1 ENHRY and CDR2 SYGVKD. This CDR3 is 14 amino acids long. In nucleotides, the CDR3 is TGTGCCATCAACCGAGGGGACTCTGGAAACACCATATATTTT. Translated: CAINRGDSGNTIYF.

This clonotype has just a few counts. V is TRBV2 and J is TRBJ2-7, with a tentative D call TRBD2 (5 bases). This CDR3 is built from 14 residues. Germline CDR1 reads SNHLY; CDR2 reads FYNNEI. The V gene lost 8 bases and the J gene lost 2 bases, with 16 bases spanning the gap. The CDR3 sequence is CASAKAGNTYEQYF. Here the CDR3 DNA reads TGTGCCAGCGCGAAAGCCGGGAACACCTACGAGCAGTACTTC.

This clonotype was detected many times. This chain joins TRBV6-1 and TRBJ1-5; maybe TRBD1 (5 bases). In germline, CDR1 is MNHNS, CDR2 SASEGT. The CDR3 sequence is 16 residues long. V was trimmed by 6 bases and J by 5 bases, leaving 20 bases between them. CDR3 amino acids: CASSRRAGVSYQPQHF. The CDR3 nucleotides are TGTGCCAGCAGCCGCAGGGCGGGCGTGTCTTATCAGCCCCAGCATTTT.

Ten or more counts support this clonotype. This chain links TRBV7-2 with TRBJ1-4; D not resolved. Germline V CDR1 and CDR2: SGHTA, FQGNSA. Trimming removed 6 bases from V and 5 bases from J, with 10 bases in between. The CDR3 runs to 13 residues. The DNA of the CDR3 is TGTGCCAGCAGTTCCAAACTCAATGAAAAACTGTTTTTT. Its translation is CASSSKLNEKLFF.

This clonotype turned up a few times. In DNA form, the CDR3 reads TGCAGTGCTAGAGATCCATTTAGCGGGGGGGCCAATGAGCAGTTCTTC. Its protein product is CSARDPFSGGANEQFF. The V and J genes are TRBV20-1 and TRBJ2-1; the match to TRBD2 covers 11 bases. Losses at the gene ends were 0 bases for V and 6 bases for J; bases not matched to a gene: 7. The CDR3 length is 16 residues. CDR1 DFQATT and CDR2 SNEGSKA come from the germline V gene (reference sequence).

In its sample, this clonotype was seen many times. V gene TRBV7-2 combines with J gene TRBJ2-5, with D possibly TRBD2 on 6 matching bases. Germline loops: CDR1 SGHTA, CDR2 FQGNSA. The V end lost 5 bases, the J end lost 0 bases, and 16 bases lay between the germline ends. The CDR3 has 16 amino acids. This CDR3 is CASSRGGPGDQETQYF. The DNA of the CDR3 is TGTGCCAGCAGCCGGGGAGGCCCTGGCGACCAAGAGACCCAGTACTTC.

Ten or more counts support this clonotype. CDR3 protein: CASSSLSGGAAYNEQFF. CDR3 nucleotide sequence: TGTGCCAGCAGTTCATTAAGCGGGGGGGCCGCCTACAATGAGCAGTTCTTC. The V and J genes are TRBV6-2 or TRBV6-3 and TRBJ2-1; 10 bases are a match to TRBD2. CDR3 length: 17 residues. The germline gives CDR1 MNHEY, CDR2 SVGEGT. The trim removed 4 bases at V and 2 bases at J, leaving 8 bases unmatched.